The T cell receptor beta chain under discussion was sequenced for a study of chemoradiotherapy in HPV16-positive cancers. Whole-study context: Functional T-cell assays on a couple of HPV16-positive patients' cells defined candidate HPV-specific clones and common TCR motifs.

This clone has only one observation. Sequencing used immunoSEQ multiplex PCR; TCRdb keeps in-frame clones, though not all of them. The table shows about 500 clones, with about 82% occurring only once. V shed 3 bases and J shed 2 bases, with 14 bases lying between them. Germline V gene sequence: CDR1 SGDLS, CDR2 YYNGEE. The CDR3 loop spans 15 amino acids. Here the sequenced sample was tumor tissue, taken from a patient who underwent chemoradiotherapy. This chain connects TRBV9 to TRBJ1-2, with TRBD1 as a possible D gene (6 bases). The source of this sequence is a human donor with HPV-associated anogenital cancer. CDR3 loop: CASSGAGGRNYGYTF. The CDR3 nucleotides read TGTGCCAGCAGCGGGGCGGGGGGCCGCAACTATGGCTACACCTTC.